This passage covers 30 T cell receptor beta chains from one sample sequenced in a study of T-cell memory formation after mild COVID-19. Via MiXCR, TCRdb re-called the 5' RACE reads, giving one row per CDR3 protein. The sample yields hundreds of thousands of distinct CDR3 sequences, about 20% seen once. Input material: PBMCs or a T cell subset sorted from them (not recorded which). The receptors derive from an adult woman who had mild COVID-19 (a few samples of this study predate the infection). Cell type and time point are not known.

This clonotype was detected ten times or more. J is TRBJ2-7 and V is TRBV3-1; tentative D call: TRBD2 (6 bases). Germline V gene data show CDR1 as LGHDT and CDR2 as YNNKEL (reference sequence). V was shortened by 0 bases and J by 2 bases, with 8 bases between the two germline ends. This CDR3 is built from 14 residues. CDR3 region: CASSQDGGAYEQYF. DNA of the CDR3: TGTGCCAGCAGCCAAGACGGAGGGGCCTACGAGCAGTACTTC.

This clonotype has only a few counts. V gene TRBV12-3 or TRBV12-4 combines with J gene TRBJ2-1, with no clear D. The CDR3 is made up of 12 amino acids. The V end was cut by 7 bases, the J end by 14 bases, with 18 bases between. The CDR3 nucleotides are TGTGCCAGCACCCAGTCAGCAGGATTGGAGTTCTTC. Protein product: CASTQSAGLEFF.

The J gene is TRBJ2-3, the V gene TRBV5-1; possible D gene TRBD1, 6 bases. CDR1 and CDR2 from the germline V gene are SGHRS and YFSETQ. V was shortened by 3 bases and J by 2 bases, with 13 bases between the two germline ends. CDR3 length: 15 amino acids. CDR3: CASSSTGPNTDTQYF. CDR3 in DNA: TGCGCCAGCAGCTCTACAGGGCCCAACACAGATACGCAGTATTTT.

This clonotype was seen a few times. The chain employs TRBV30 and TRBJ2-3, with 7 bases fitting TRBD1. The CDR3 is 13 amino acids. After removal of 2 bases from V and 4 bases from J, the junction contained 3 bases not matched to a gene. Germline V CDR1 and CDR2: GTSNPN, SVGIG (reference sequence). In nucleotides, the CDR3 is TGTGCCTGGAGTAACAGGGGAGCAGATACGCAGTATTTT. Translated, it gives CAWSNRGADTQYF.

In its sample, this clonotype was seen a few times. The chain couples TRBV20-1 to TRBJ2-7; 10 bases are shared with TRBD2. V was clipped by 6 bases and J by 2 bases; unmatched bases: 4. The germline gives CDR1 DFQATT, CDR2 SNEGSKA (reference sequence). The CDR3 has 13 amino acids. The CDR3 protein is CSAISGRAYEQYF. The DNA for the CDR3 is TGCAGTGCCATCAGCGGGAGGGCCTACGAGCAGTACTTC.

The sample holds a few counts of this clonotype. This chain uses TRBV30 with TRBJ2-7, with 7 positions matching TRBD1. J gave up 1 base and V 1 base, and 4 bases lay outside the gene matches. Germline CDR1 reads GTSNPN; CDR2 reads SVGIG (reference sequence). The CDR3 contains 14 residues. The CDR3 loop reads CAWSEQGVSYEQYF. The CDR3 coding sequence is TGTGCCTGGAGTGAGCAGGGGGTGTCCTACGAGCAGTACTTC. The full variable domain, with the rest looked up from reference TRBV30 and TRBJ2-7, is SQTIHQWPATLVQPVGSPLSLECTVEGTSNPNLYWYRQAAGRGLQLLFYSVGIGQISSEVPQNLSASRPQDRQFILSSKKLLLSDSGFYLCAWSEQGVSYEQYFGPGTRLTVT.

This clonotype appeared a few times. The CDR3 reads CASSLKGAGRADTQYF. The CDR3 DNA reads TGTGCCAGCAGTTTAAAAGGCGCCGGGAGGGCAGATACGCAGTATTTT. The chain couples TRBV27 to TRBJ2-3, with 8 nucleotides matching TRBD2. The length of the CDR3 is 16 residues. J lost 4 bases, V lost 2 bases, and 8 bases had no gene match. Germline V CDR1 and CDR2: MNHEY, SMNVEV (reference sequence).

V gene TRBV2 combines with J gene TRBJ2-6, with D perhaps matching TRBD1 (5 bases). Germline CDR1 reads SNHLY; CDR2 reads FYNNEI. The ends were cut back, 9 bases at V and 1 base at J, with 13 bases in the middle. The CDR3 sequence is 15 residues long. This CDR3 reads CASAFGASGANVLTF. CDR3 nucleotide sequence: TGTGCCAGTGCCTTTGGGGCGTCTGGGGCCAACGTCCTGACTTTC.

The chain combines TRBV4-2 with TRBJ2-2; 8 nucleotides line up with TRBD2. The CDR3 consists of 16 residues. Germline V gives CDR1 LGHNA, CDR2 YNFKEQ. V was pared by 4 bases and J by 7 bases, with 11 bases of the junction left unmatched. This chain's CDR3 is CASSPAGLAEGGELFF. CDR3 nucleotides: TGTGCCAGCAGCCCAGCTGGACTAGCCGAAGGCGGGGAGCTGTTTTTT.

This clonotype was seen a single time. This chain uses TRBV12-3 or TRBV12-4 with TRBJ2-7; 7 positions agree with TRBD2. V shed 2 bases, J shed 2 bases, and the junction held 12 bases outside the gene matches. This CDR3 has 17 amino acids. The DNA of the CDR3 is TGTGCCAGCAGTTTACCCTGGAGAGCGGGAAAGACCTACGAGCAGTACTTC. This translates into CASSLPWRAGKTYEQYF.

J is TRBJ2-2 and V is TRBV2, with TRBD1 identical over 8 bases. The CDR3 spans 15 residues. J gave up 6 bases and V 6 bases, and 9 bases lay outside the gene matches. CDR1 and CDR2 (germline): SNHLY, FYNNEI. DNA for the CDR3: TGTGCCAGCAGCAAAGTGGGACAGGCCCCCGGGGAGCTGTTTTTT. This encodes CASSKVGQAPGELFF.

This clonotype has ten or more counts. This chain uses TRBV20-1 with TRBJ2-1; 8 bases line up with TRBD2. After removal of 3 bases from V and 1 base from J, the junction contained 2 bases not matched to a gene. The CDR3 length is 14 residues. Germline lookup yields CDR1 DFQATT and CDR2 SNEGSKA (reference sequence). The CDR3 bases are TGCAGTGCTAGCGGGGGGGCTTCCTACAATGAGCAGTTCTTC. Residues: CSASGGASYNEQFF.

This clonotype was found once. This sequence joins TRBV11-2 and TRBJ2-1; weak D call: TRBD2 (5 bases). CDR3 size: 16 residues. Germline V lookup: CDR1 SGHAT, CDR2 FQNNGV. V lost 0 bases and J lost 5, with 14 bases in between. CDR3 region: CASSLDHVRRDNEQFF. The CDR3 DNA reads TGTGCCAGCAGCTTAGATCATGTCCGGCGGGACAATGAGCAGTTCTTC.

V gene TRBV12-3 or TRBV12-4 combines with J gene TRBJ2-1; 11 bases line up with TRBD2. This CDR3 has 15 residues. The J segment lost 2 bases and the V segment lost 6 bases, leaving 3 bases of the junction unmatched. In DNA, the CDR3 is TGTGCCAGCAGGCAGACTAGCGGGGCCTACAATGAGCAGTTCTTC. Protein product: CASRQTSGAYNEQFF.

V and J are TRBV27 and TRBJ2-3; possibly TRBD1 for D (5 bases). Trimming removed 8 bases at V and 5 bases at J, with 23 bases between. CDR1 is MNHEY, CDR2 SMNVEV, per germline (reference sequence). This CDR3 has 16 residues. The chain's CDR3 is CASRLQGWVLGDTQYF. CDR3 nucleotide sequence: TGTGCCAGCCGTCTCCAGGGTTGGGTTCTAGGAGATACGCAGTATTTT.

This clonotype appeared a few times. The DNA of the CDR3 is TGTGCCACCAGCAGAGAGACACACGGGGGGGGCTATGGCTACACCTTC. Its translation is CATSRETHGGGYGYTF. The chain employs TRBV15 and TRBJ1-2; tentative D call: TRBD1 (5 bases). Germline CDR1 reads LNHNV; CDR2 reads YYDKDF (reference sequence). The CDR3 totals 16 residues. The germline V and J ends were trimmed by 0 bases and 4 bases, with 15 bases remaining between them.

This clonotype turned up a few times. The V gene is TRBV27, the J gene TRBJ1-1; unclear D gene. Trimming removed 3 bases from V and 5 bases from J, with 13 bases in between. The CDR3 extends over 14 amino acids. Germline V gives CDR1 MNHEY, CDR2 SMNVEV (reference sequence). CDR3 sequence reads: CASSFSRSGTEAFF. The CDR3 bases are TGTGCCAGCAGTTTCAGCAGAAGCGGGACTGAAGCTTTCTTT.

This clonotype was detected a few times. The chain carries TRBV4-2 and TRBJ1-4; tentative D call: TRBD1 (5 bases). This CDR3 spans 16 amino acids. Trimming pared 0 bases from V and 4 bases from J, leaving 12 bases between. In germline, CDR1 is LGHNA, CDR2 YNFKEQ. The CDR3 coding sequence is TGTGCCAGCAGCCAAGATCGGGGCAGGGTTAATGAAAAACTGTTTTTT. It encodes CASSQDRGRVNEKLFF.

The chain links TRBV5-5 to TRBJ1-2, with D unclear. Germline CDR1 is SGHKS and CDR2 is YYEKEE (reference sequence). The CDR3 spans 11 residues. The V end was cut by 4 bases, the J end by 6 bases, with 7 bases between. CDR3 DNA: TGTGCCAGCAGCATCACTAATGGCTACACCTTC. It codes for CASSITNGYTF.

The V gene is TRBV7-8, the J gene TRBJ1-1; D unresolved. This CDR3 is 17 amino acids long. CDR1 is SGHVS, CDR2 FQNEAQ, per germline. Trimming cost V 0 bases and J 1 base, with 15 bases left between them. CDR3 sequence reads: CASSLAFQAPKNTEAFF. Written as DNA, the CDR3 is TGTGCCAGCAGCTTAGCTTTCCAGGCTCCTAAGAACACTGAAGCTTTCTTT.

This chain joins TRBV5-1 and TRBJ1-3; perhaps TRBD1 as D (6 bases). CDR3 size: 16 residues. V was clipped by 3 bases and J by 2 bases, with 15 bases between them. Germline V gene lookup returns CDR1 SGHRS and CDR2 YFSETQ. CDR3 residues: CASSSVLQGAGNTIYF. The DNA for the CDR3 is TGCGCCAGCAGCTCAGTGCTACAGGGAGCTGGAAACACCATATATTTT.

The table lists this clonotype with a few counts. The genes are TRBV7-9 and TRBJ2-5; unclear D gene. The CDR3 consists of 12 residues. The germline CDR1 and CDR2 sequences are SEHNR and FQNEAQ (reference sequence). V was cut by 6 bases and J by 6 bases, with 11 bases left in between. The CDR3 DNA sequence: TGTGCCAGCAGTCCGACTTCGCAGACCCAGTACTTC. Protein product: CASSPTSQTQYF.

Worth noting for this clonotype: One end of the junction varies from germline; a read error may be responsible. This rearrangement joins TRBV7-9 to TRBJ2-3, with 10 bases that match TRBD2. From germline, CDR1 is SEHNR and CDR2 FQNEAQ (reference sequence). This CDR3 is built from 14 residues. As DNA, the CDR3 is TGTGCCGGCAGCCTTAGCGGGAGGACAGATACGCAGTATTTT. It yields the protein CAGSLSGRTDTQYF.

This clonotype occurred a few times. The chain is built from TRBV6-5 and TRBJ1-4; 9 bases align to TRBD1. This CDR3 spans 17 amino acids. Germline-derived CDR1 and CDR2 are MNHEY and SVGAGI. With 3 bases clipped from V and 8 bases from J, the junction kept 13 bases outside the gene matches. The CDR3 is CASSYRPGQGSTEKLFF. The CDR3, as DNA: TGTGCCAGCAGTTATCGTCCGGGACAGGGTAGTACGGAAAAACTGTTTTTT.

The V gene is TRBV20-1, the J gene TRBJ1-5, with D perhaps matching TRBD1 (5 bases). The germline V gene encodes CDR1 DFQATT and CDR2 SNEGSKA (reference sequence). Between the trimmed V and J ends, which lost 7 bases and 0 bases, there was a span of 10 bases. This CDR3 is built from 13 residues. CDR3 nucleotides: TGCAGTGTCAGGGCGTATAGCAATCAGCCCCAGCATTTT. Amino acids: CSVRAYSNQPQHF.

This clonotype was counted only a few times. The genes are TRBV7-2 and TRBJ2-7; 9 positions agree with TRBD2. Losses at the gene ends were 0 bases for V and 4 bases for J; bases not matched to a gene: 7. The CDR3 runs to 16 residues. Germline V lookup: CDR1 SGHTA, CDR2 FQGNSA. CDR3 sequence reads: CASSLAVAGGVYEQYF. The CDR3 coding sequence is TGTGCCAGCAGCTTAGCGGTTGCGGGGGGGGTGTACGAGCAGTACTTC.

The chain couples TRBV6-5 to TRBJ1-1; no definite D call. V was shortened by 6 bases and J by 4 bases, with 12 bases between the two germline ends. Germline assignment: CDR1 MNHEY and CDR2 SVGAGI. The CDR3 length is 13 residues. The CDR3 loop reads CASSGLASTEAFF. The CDR3, as DNA: TGTGCCAGCAGCGGTTTAGCGAGCACTGAAGCTTTCTTT.

This chain connects TRBV20-1 to TRBJ1-2; D is undetermined. CDR1 and CDR2 from the germline V gene are DFQATT and SNEGSKA (reference sequence). V was cut by 2 bases and J by 4 bases, with 8 bases left in between. The length of the CDR3 is 12 residues. The CDR3: CSARWGVYGYTF. CDR3 nucleotide sequence: TGCAGTGCTAGATGGGGTGTCTATGGCTACACCTTC.

This clonotype was counted ten times or more. The CDR3 DNA follows: TGTGCCAGCACCGACAGGGGGCTGAATGAGCAGTTCTTC. Protein: CASTDRGLNEQFF. The chain has TRBV12-3 or TRBV12-4 and TRBJ2-1; 10 bases match TRBD1. V was pared by 7 bases and J by 7 bases, with 4 bases of the junction left unmatched. The CDR3 is 13 residues long.

The V call is TRBV7-6, the J call TRBJ2-6; perhaps D is TRBD1 or TRBD2 (5 bases each). The germline V gene has CDR1 SGHVS and CDR2 FNYEAQ. Trimming shortened V by 5 bases and J by 4 bases, and 15 bases separated the two germline ends. The CDR3 is made up of 16 amino acids. The CDR3 bases are TGTGCCAGCAGCCTTGGGGGTGGGTCCGGGGCCAACGTCCTGACTTTC. Translating gives CASSLGGGSGANVLTF.